One and the same sample provided the 28 T cell receptor beta chains below, sequenced in a study of cytomegalovirus exposure and HLA in healthy donors. Primers included in the PCR were 60 Vbeta and 13 Jbeta primers. The protocol was immunoSEQ multiplex PCR, while the TCRdb copy is restricted to in-frame clones and leaves out a portion. The data show over 65,000 clones, and the top ten clones hold around 1.1%. Sequenced sample: PBMCs. All receptors come from a woman under 40 in good health and CMV-seronegative.

This sequence joins TRBV5-1 and TRBJ1-2; 7 nucleotides align to TRBD1. The CDR3 has 12 amino acids. V lost 4 bases to trimming and J lost 8 bases; unmatched junction nucleotides: 5. Germline CDR1 is SGHRS and CDR2 is YFSETQ. The CDR3: CASSVQGVGYTF. DNA of the CDR3: TGCGCCAGCAGCGTCCAGGGGGTCGGCTACACCTTC.

V and J are TRBV5-1 and TRBJ2-2, with D perhaps TRBD2 (6 bases). This CDR3 contains 15 residues. Trimming shortened V by 5 bases and J by 5 bases, and 16 bases separated the two germline ends. Per germline, CDR1 SGHRS and CDR2 YFSETQ. The CDR3 region has the DNA TGCGCCAGCAGTCAAGGAGGGACCGAAACCGGGGAGCTGTTTTTT. Translated, it gives CASSQGGTETGELFF. The entire variable domain, with the rest obtained from reference TRBV5-1 and TRBJ2-2, is as follows: KAGVTQTPRYLIKTRGQQVTLSCSPISGHRSVSWYQQTPGQGLQFLFEYFSETQRNKGNFPGRFSGRQFSNSRSEMNVSTLELGDSALYLCASSQGGTETGELFFGEGSRLTVL.

By frequency, this clone is medium-sized. The rearrangement joins TRBV6-5 to TRBJ2-1, with D unresolved. V was pared by 8 bases and J by 1 base, with 9 bases between. The CDR3 totals 13 residues. The germline V gene encodes CDR1 MNHEY and CDR2 SVGAGI. This CDR3 reads CASALRSYNEQFF. The CDR3 DNA is TGTGCCAGCGCACTGAGGTCCTACAATGAGCAGTTCTTC.

The rearrangement uses TRBV9 and TRBJ2-5; 8 bases are shared with TRBD2. Gene TRBJ2-7 matches the end of the DNA better, so the J call may be wrong. Germline V gives CDR1 SGDLS, CDR2 YYNGEE. This CDR3 spans 15 amino acids. The CDR3 bases are TGTGCCAGCAGCGTAGGTGGAGCGGGAGACTACGAGCAGTACTTC. As protein: CASSVGGAGDYEQYF.

The chain combines TRBV7-2 with TRBJ2-1; 7 bases match TRBD1. Germline V gene data show CDR1 as SGHTA and CDR2 as FQGNSA. The V gene end was trimmed by 0 bases and the J gene end by 2 bases; junction bases not matched to a gene: 1. The CDR3 length is 15 residues. The chain's CDR3 is CASSLAQGAYNEQFF. CDR3 DNA sequence: TGTGCCAGCAGCTTAGCGCAGGGGGCCTACAATGAGCAGTTCTTC.

As concerns this clone: The sample has other DNA sequences that encode this CDR3 too. V is TRBV6-5 and J is TRBJ1-2; a weak D match, TRBD1 (5 bases). CDR1 and CDR2 (germline): MNHEY, SVGAGI. V gave up 0 bases and J gave up 7 bases, with 12 bases separating them. CDR3 length equals 14 residues. CDR3 amino acids: CASSYSGGFAGYTF. The CDR3 DNA reads as TGTGCCAGCAGTTACTCCGGGGGTTTTGCTGGCTACACCTTC.

The rearrangement joins TRBV27 to TRBJ2-7; TRBD1 matches at 9 bases. The junction had 7 bases not matched to a gene; V was cut back by 6 bases and J by 4 bases. The germline V gene encodes CDR1 MNHEY and CDR2 SMNVEV (reference sequence). The CDR3 is 14 residues long. The chain's CDR3 is CASSRDRELYEQYF. CDR3 sequence (DNA): TGTGCCAGCAGCCGGGACAGGGAACTTTACGAGCAGTACTTC.

The rearrangement links TRBV6-1 to TRBJ2-1; D is ambiguous. Germline V gene data show CDR1 as MNHNS and CDR2 as SASEGT. V lost 4 bases and J 2 bases, leaving 12 bases between the germline ends. The CDR3 totals 15 residues. The CDR3 sequence is CASSVSTVTYNEQFF. Written as DNA, the CDR3 is TGTGCCAGCAGTGTGAGTACGGTGACCTACAATGAGCAGTTCTTC.

J is TRBJ2-5 and V is TRBV11-2; TRBD2 agrees at 7 bases. In germline, CDR1 is SGHAT, CDR2 FQNNGV. The CDR3 consists of 14 residues. Trimming at V came to 2 bases and at J to 4 bases, leaving 4 bases not matched to a gene. This chain's CDR3 is CASSLPGGLETQYF. In DNA, the CDR3 is TGTGCCAGCAGCTTACCGGGAGGTTTAGAGACCCAGTACTTC.

The chain combines TRBV19 with TRBJ1-4; unclear D gene. Trimming cost V 6 bases and J 3 bases, with 8 bases left between them. This CDR3 is 13 amino acids long. The germline V gene has CDR1 LNHDA and CDR2 SQIVND (reference sequence). As DNA, the CDR3 is TGTGCCAGTAGGAGGGAGTCTAATGAAAAACTGTTTTTT. This translates into CASRRESNEKLFF.

The J gene is TRBJ2-7, the V gene TRBV5-5, with TRBD1 as a possible D gene (5 bases). Per germline, CDR1 SGHKS and CDR2 YYEKEE (reference sequence). Trimming removed 0 bases from V and 4 bases from J, with 8 bases in between. CDR3 length: 13 amino acids. This CDR3 is CASSLDTGYEQYF. The CDR3 bases are TGTGCCAGCAGCTTGGACACAGGATACGAGCAGTACTTC.

The chain is built from TRBV18 and TRBJ2-1; D perhaps matches TRBD1 (6 bases). CDR3 size: 15 residues. Germline CDR1 KGHSH, CDR2 LQKENI. V dropped 2 bases and J dropped 0 bases, with 8 bases sitting between them. The CDR3 region is CASSPNRDSYNEQFF. The CDR3 bases are TGTGCCAGCTCACCAAACAGGGACTCCTACAATGAGCAGTTCTTC. The entire variable domain, with the rest obtained from reference TRBV18 and TRBJ2-1, is as follows: NAGVMQNPRHLVRRRGQEARLRCSPMKGHSHVYWYRQLPEEGLKFMVYLQKENIIDESGMPKERFSAEFPKEGPSILRIQQVVRGDSAAYFCASSPNRDSYNEQFFGPGTRLTVL.

The rearrangement uses TRBV6-1 and TRBJ2-7; tentatively, D is TRBD2 (5 bases). V was trimmed by 6 bases and J by 2 bases, leaving 11 bases between them. This CDR3 has 13 amino acids. Germline V gene data show CDR1 as MNHNS and CDR2 as SASEGT. The CDR3 DNA is TGTGCCAGCAGGGACTCCCTCGCCTACGAGCAGTACTTC. As protein: CASRDSLAYEQYF.

V is TRBV10-2 and J is TRBJ2-7, with 8 bases aligning to TRBD1. The CDR3 is made up of 15 amino acids. Germline lookup yields CDR1 WSHSY and CDR2 SAAADI. V gave up 7 bases and J gave up 2 bases; unmatched junction bases: 10. The CDR3 region is CASTLGQGAPYEQYF. The DNA for the CDR3 is TGCGCCAGCACCTTAGGACAGGGTGCCCCCTACGAGCAGTACTTC.

The CDR3 reads CASSLDWGGYQETQYF. In DNA, the CDR3 is TGTGCCAGCAGCTTAGACTGGGGGGGTTACCAAGAGACCCAGTACTTC. The chain recombines TRBV7-8 with TRBJ2-5; 7 positions agree with TRBD2. Germline values: CDR1 SGHVS, CDR2 FQNEAQ. This CDR3 is built from 16 residues. V trimming: 1 base; J trimming: 0 bases; junction bases outside the gene matches: 5.

The chain uses TRBV20-1 and TRBJ1-2; D remains ambiguous. Trimming took off 3 bases at V and 6 bases at J, with 8 bases between the two ends. Germline CDR1 is DFQATT and CDR2 is SNEGSKA (reference sequence). The length of the CDR3 is 11 residues. CDR3 loop: CSASIPDGYTF. The CDR3 coding sequence is TGCAGTGCTAGTATACCGGATGGCTACACCTTC.

The chain has TRBV29-1 and TRBJ2-1, with 13 bases lining up with TRBD2. Trimming at V came to 5 bases and at J to 7 bases, leaving 11 bases not matched to a gene. The CDR3 covers 16 residues. The germline V gene has CDR1 SQVTM and CDR2 ANQGSEA. The CDR3 spells CSVPTGLAGVENEQFF. As DNA, the CDR3 is TGCAGCGTTCCCACCGGACTAGCGGGGGTGGAAAATGAGCAGTTCTTC.

With respect to this clone: An end of the junction does not agree with germline; a read error may underlie this. The chain employs TRBV30 and TRBJ1-5; the match to TRBD1 covers 7 bases. Germline V gives CDR1 GTSNPN, CDR2 SVGIG (reference sequence). CDR3 length: 15 amino acids. CDR3: CAGRPPGQIMQPQHF. The DNA for the CDR3 is TGTGCCGGGAGACCCCCGGGACAGATCATGCAGCCCCAGCATTTT.

This chain links TRBV7-8 with TRBJ1-1; D not certain. CDR1 and CDR2 (germline): SGHVS, FQNEAQ. The V end lost 3 bases, the J end lost 5 bases, and 19 bases lay between the germline ends. The CDR3 is 16 residues long. This chain's CDR3 is CASSLEERRSGTEAFF. The DNA of the CDR3 is TGTGCCAGCAGCTTGGAAGAGAGAAGGTCGGGAACTGAAGCTTTCTTT. Full variable domain (outside the CDR3, taken from reference TRBV7-8 and TRBJ1-1): GAGVSQSPRYKVAKRGQDVALRCDPISGHVSLFWYQQALGQGPEFLTYFQNEAQLDKSGLPSDRFFAERPEGSVSTLKIQRTQQEDSAVYLCASSLEERRSGTEAFFGQGTRLTVV.

V gene TRBV7-2 combines with J gene TRBJ2-1; 7 positions match TRBD2. The germline CDR1 and CDR2 sequences are SGHTA and FQGNSA. This CDR3 comprises 19 residues. With V trimmed by 2 bases and J by 0 bases, 13 bases remained unmatched. The CDR3 DNA reads as TGTGCCAGCAGCTTATCCGGGACTACCGGAGACGGCTCCTACAATGAGCAGTTCTTC. This gives the protein CASSLSGTTGDGSYNEQFF.

J is TRBJ1-1 and V is TRBV6-5, with D possibly TRBD1 on 6 matching bases. Looked up from germline, CDR1 is MNHEY and CDR2 is SVGAGI. The CDR3 is 14 residues long. V lost 6 bases and J 4 bases, leaving 15 bases between the germline ends. The CDR3 is CASRFSGGSTEAFF. CDR3 coding DNA: TGTGCCAGCAGGTTTTCTGGGGGCAGCACTGAAGCTTTCTTT.

This chain uses TRBV7-9 with TRBJ2-1; 12 bases align to TRBD2. From germline, CDR1 is SEHNR and CDR2 FQNEAQ (reference sequence). The CDR3 is 13 residues long. V shed 5 bases and J 10 bases; nucleotides not matched to a gene: 3. The CDR3 nucleotides read TGTGCCAGCAGCCCTGGACTAGCGGGGGAGCAGTTCTTC. Residues: CASSPGLAGEQFF.

A word on this clone: Its ends do not fully match the called genes, so a read error is possible. The rearrangement links TRBV4-1 to TRBJ2-1; possible D gene TRBD2, 5 bases. The V gene's germline CDR1 is MGHRA and CDR2 YSYEKL. This CDR3 region has 17 residues. The chain's CDR3 is CASSQGPSSTSDNEQFF. The CDR3, as DNA: TGCGCCAGCAGCCAGGGTCCTAGCTCTACCTCCGACAATGAGCAGTTCTTC.

This chain uses TRBV7-2 with TRBJ1-5, with D tentatively TRBD1 (5 bases). CDR3 length: 13 residues. With 5 bases removed from V and 6 bases from J, the gap between germline ends came to 11 bases. CDR1 and CDR2 (germline): SGHTA, FQGNSA. The CDR3 protein is CASSPQGGQPQHF. The CDR3 DNA is TGTGCCAGCAGCCCCCAGGGCGGTCAGCCCCAGCATTTT.

V usage is TRBV18 and J usage is TRBJ1-2; no definite D call. CDR1 and CDR2 from the germline V gene are KGHSH and LQKENI. Trimming removed 8 bases at V and 1 base at J, with 20 bases between. This CDR3 has 16 residues. The DNA of the CDR3 is TGTGCCAGCGCCCCTGAAGAAGGAGTCCTTAACTATGGCTACACCTTC. Its protein is CASAPEEGVLNYGYTF.

V gene TRBV4-2 combines with J gene TRBJ2-5; D not certain. CDR3 length equals 14 residues. Germline assignment: CDR1 LGHNA and CDR2 YNFKEQ. The germline V and J ends were trimmed by 2 bases and 1 base, with 8 bases remaining between them. CDR3: CASSQLFLQETQYF. The CDR3 nucleotides are TGTGCCAGCAGCCAATTATTTCTCCAAGAGACCCAGTACTTC.

The rearrangement links TRBV19 to TRBJ1-4, with a tentative D call TRBD1 (5 bases). The germline gives CDR1 LNHDA, CDR2 SQIVND (reference sequence). The CDR3 totals 14 residues. Trimming shortened V by 2 bases and J by 3 bases, and 7 bases separated the two germline ends. DNA of the CDR3: TGTGCCAGTAGTATAAGGGGTCCTAATGAAAAACTGTTTTTT. Protein: CASSIRGPNEKLFF.

This sequence joins TRBV11-2 and TRBJ2-1; perhaps TRBD2 as D (6 bases). Germline V CDR1 and CDR2: SGHAT, FQNNGV. CDR3 length: 14 residues. Trimming removed 8 bases from V and 3 bases from J, with 14 bases in between. CDR3 nucleotides: TGTGCCAGCGGCTGGGGAGGAGGCTACAATGAGCAGTTCTTC. Its translation is CASGWGGGYNEQFF.